This entry features one T cell receptor beta chain sequence. Its cognate antigen is unknown. CDR3 length equals 15 residues. V was shortened by 3 bases and J by 3 bases, with 15 bases between the two germline ends. Germline CDR1 and CDR2: KGHSH and LQKENI. Repertoires were generated with immunoSEQ multiplex PCR, while TCRdb's copy carries only in-frame clones and drops some. The data contain tens of thousands of clones, approximately 87% of them singletons. This specimen comes from a study of glioma-infiltrating T cells after dendritic cell vaccination. Study-level information: Samples are from glioblastoma patients in Phase I and II dendritic cell vaccine trials. Autologous tumor lysate was loaded overnight onto monocyte-derived dendritic cells grown seven days with IL-4 and GM-CSF. General study points: No direct clonality-survival link was found; a diverse polyclonal response may matter.

The chain recombines TRBV18 with TRBJ2-7, with a tentative D call TRBD2 (5 bases). This TCR derives from a human donor with glioblastoma. The source material was blood, sampled before dendritic cell vaccination. As DNA, the CDR3 is TGTGCCAGCTCACCCGGAGGAGTAGCTTTCTACGAGCAGTACTTC. Translating gives CASSPGGVAFYEQYF.